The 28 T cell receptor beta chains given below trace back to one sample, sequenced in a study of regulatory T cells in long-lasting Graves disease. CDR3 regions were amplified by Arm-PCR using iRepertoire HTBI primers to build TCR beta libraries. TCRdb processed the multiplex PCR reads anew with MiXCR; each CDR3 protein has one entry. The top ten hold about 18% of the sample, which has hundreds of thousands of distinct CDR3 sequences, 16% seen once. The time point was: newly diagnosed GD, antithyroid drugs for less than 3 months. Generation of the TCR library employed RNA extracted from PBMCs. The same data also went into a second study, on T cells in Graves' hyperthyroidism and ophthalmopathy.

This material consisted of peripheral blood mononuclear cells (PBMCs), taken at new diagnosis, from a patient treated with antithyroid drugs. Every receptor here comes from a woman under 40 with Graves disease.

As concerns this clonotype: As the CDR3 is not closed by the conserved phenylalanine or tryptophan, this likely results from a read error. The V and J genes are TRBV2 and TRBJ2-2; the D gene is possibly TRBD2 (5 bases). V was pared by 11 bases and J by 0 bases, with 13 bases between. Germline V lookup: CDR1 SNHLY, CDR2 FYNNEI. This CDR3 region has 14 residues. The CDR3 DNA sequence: TGTGCCTCACGGGGTGGGGCGAACACCGGGGAGCTGTTTCTT. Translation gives CASRGGANTGELFL.

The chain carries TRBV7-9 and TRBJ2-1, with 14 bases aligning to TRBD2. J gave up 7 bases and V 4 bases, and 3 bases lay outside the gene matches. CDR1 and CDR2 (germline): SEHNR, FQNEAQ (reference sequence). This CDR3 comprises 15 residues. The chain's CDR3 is CASSWGLAGDNEQFF. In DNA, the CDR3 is TGTGCCAGCAGCTGGGGACTAGCGGGAGATAATGAGCAGTTCTTC.

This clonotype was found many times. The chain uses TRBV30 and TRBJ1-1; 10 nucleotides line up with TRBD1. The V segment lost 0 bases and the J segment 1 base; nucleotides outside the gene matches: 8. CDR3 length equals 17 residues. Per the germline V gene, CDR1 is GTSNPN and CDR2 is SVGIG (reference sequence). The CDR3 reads CAWSVNRRDRGNTEAFF. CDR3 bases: TGTGCCTGGAGTGTAAATCGCAGGGACAGGGGGAACACTGAAGCTTTCTTT.

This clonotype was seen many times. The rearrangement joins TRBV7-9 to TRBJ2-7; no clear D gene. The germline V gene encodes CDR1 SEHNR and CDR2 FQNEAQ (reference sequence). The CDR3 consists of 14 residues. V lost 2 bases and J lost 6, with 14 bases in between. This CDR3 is CASSLIPSPPEQYF. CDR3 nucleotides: TGTGCCAGCAGCTTAATTCCCAGTCCGCCCGAGCAGTACTTC.

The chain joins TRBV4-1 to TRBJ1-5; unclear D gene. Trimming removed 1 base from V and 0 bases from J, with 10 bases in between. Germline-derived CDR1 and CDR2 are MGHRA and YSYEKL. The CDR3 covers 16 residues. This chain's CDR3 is CASSQVGGDSNQPQHF. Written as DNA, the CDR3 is TGCGCCAGCAGCCAAGTCGGAGGTGATAGCAATCAGCCCCAGCATTTT.

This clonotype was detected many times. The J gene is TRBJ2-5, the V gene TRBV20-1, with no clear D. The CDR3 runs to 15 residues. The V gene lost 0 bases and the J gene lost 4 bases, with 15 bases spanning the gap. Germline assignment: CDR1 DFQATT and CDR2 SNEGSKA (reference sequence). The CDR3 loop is CSARDVRQARETQYF. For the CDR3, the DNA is TGCAGTGCTAGAGACGTGAGGCAGGCGAGAGAGACCCAGTACTTC.

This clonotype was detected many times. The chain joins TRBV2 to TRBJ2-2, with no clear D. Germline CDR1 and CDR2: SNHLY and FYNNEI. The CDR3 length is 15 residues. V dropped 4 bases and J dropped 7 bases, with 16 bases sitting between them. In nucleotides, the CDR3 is TGTGCCAGCAGTGTTGACCGACCGGCGGTCGGGGAGCTGTTTTTT. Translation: CASSVDRPAVGELFF.

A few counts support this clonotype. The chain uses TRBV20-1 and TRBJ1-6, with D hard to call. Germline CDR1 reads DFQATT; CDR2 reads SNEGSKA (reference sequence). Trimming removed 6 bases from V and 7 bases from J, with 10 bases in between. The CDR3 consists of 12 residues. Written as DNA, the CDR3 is TGCAGTGCGTTTCAAACGAATTCACCCCTCCACTTT. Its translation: CSAFQTNSPLHF.

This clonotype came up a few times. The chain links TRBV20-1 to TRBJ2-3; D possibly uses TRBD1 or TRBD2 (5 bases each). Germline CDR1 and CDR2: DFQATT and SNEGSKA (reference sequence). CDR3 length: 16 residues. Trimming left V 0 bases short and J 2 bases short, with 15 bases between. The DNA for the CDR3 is TGCAGTGCTAGAGATTTGGGGCAGGGACCCACAGATACGCAGTATTTT. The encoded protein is CSARDLGQGPTDTQYF.

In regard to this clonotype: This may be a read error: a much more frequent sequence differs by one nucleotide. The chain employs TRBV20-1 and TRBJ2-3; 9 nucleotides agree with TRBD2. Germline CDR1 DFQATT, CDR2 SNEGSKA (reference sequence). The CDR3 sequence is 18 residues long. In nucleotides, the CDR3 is TGCAGTACTAGAGGTGGCCTAGCGGGAATGGGGGGGGGAGATACGCAGTATTTT. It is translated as CSTRGGLAGMGGGDTQYF.

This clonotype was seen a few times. The CDR3 reads CATSEAGQGSSNQPQHF. The CDR3 bases are TGTGCCACCAGTGAGGCGGGACAGGGTTCTTCTAATCAGCCCCAGCATTTT. The chain joins TRBV24-1 to TRBJ1-5, with TRBD1 identical over 9 bases. This CDR3 has 17 amino acids. The V segment lost 4 bases and the J segment 4 bases; nucleotides outside the gene matches: 10. CDR1 is KGHDR, CDR2 SFDVKD, per germline.

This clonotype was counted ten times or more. This CDR3 is CASSEGAGRIYGYTF. In DNA, the CDR3 is TGTGCCAGCAGTGAGGGGGCGGGGAGGATCTATGGCTACACCTTC. V is TRBV2 and J is TRBJ1-2; TRBD1 is a possible D gene (6 bases). CDR3 length: 15 amino acids. Trimming stripped 3 bases from V and 4 bases from J, with 15 bases between. Per the germline V gene, CDR1 is SNHLY and CDR2 is FYNNEI.

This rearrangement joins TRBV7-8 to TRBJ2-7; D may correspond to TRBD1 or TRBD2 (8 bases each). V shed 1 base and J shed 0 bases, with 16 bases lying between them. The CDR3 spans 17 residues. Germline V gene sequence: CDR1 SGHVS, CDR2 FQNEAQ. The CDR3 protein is CASSLVGLGQGSYEQYF. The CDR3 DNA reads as TGTGCCAGCAGCTTAGTGGGACTAGGACAGGGCTCCTACGAGCAGTACTTC. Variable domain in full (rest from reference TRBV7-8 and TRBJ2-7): GAGVSQSPRYKVAKRGQDVALRCDPISGHVSLFWYQQALGQGPEFLTYFQNEAQLDKSGLPSDRFFAERPEGSVSTLKIQRTQQEDSAVYLCASSLVGLGQGSYEQYFGPGTRLTVT.

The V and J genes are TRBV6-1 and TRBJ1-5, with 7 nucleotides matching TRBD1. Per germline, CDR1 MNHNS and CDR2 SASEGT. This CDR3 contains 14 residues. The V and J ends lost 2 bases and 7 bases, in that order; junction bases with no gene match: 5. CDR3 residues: CASSETGAGQPQHF. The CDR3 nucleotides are TGTGCCAGCAGTGAAACAGGGGCAGGACAGCCCCAGCATTTT.

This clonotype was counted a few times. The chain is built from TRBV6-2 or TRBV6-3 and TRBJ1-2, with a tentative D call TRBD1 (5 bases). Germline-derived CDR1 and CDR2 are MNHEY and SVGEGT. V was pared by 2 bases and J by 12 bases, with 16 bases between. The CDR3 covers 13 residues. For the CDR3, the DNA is TGTGCCAGCAGTTACCTGGAAGGGGTGGGTGACACCTTC. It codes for CASSYLEGVGDTF.

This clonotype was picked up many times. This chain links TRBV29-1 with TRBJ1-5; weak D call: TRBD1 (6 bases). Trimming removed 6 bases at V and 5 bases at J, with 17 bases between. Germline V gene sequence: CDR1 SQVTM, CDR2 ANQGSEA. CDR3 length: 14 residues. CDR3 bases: TGCAGCGTCAAGGACAAGGGGGGGCATCAGCCCCAGCATTTT. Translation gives CSVKDKGGHQPQHF.

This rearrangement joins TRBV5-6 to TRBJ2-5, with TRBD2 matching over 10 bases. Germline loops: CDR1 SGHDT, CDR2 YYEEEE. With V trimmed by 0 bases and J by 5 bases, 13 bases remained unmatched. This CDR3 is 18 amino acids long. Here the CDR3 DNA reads TGTGCCAGCAGCTTGGCTCTCGCTAGCGGGAGTCCTGGGGAGACCCAGTACTTC. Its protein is CASSLALASGSPGETQYF. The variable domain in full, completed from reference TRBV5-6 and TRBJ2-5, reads DAGVTQSPTHLIKTRGQQVTLRCSPKSGHDTVSWYQQALGQGPQFIFQYYEEEERQRGNFPDRFSGHQFPNYSSELNVNALLLGDSALYLCASSLALASGSPGETQYFGPGTRLLVL.

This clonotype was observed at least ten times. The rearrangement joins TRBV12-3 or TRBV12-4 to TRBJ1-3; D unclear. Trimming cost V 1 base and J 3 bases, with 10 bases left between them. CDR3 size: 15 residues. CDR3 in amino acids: CASSLERAIGNTIYF. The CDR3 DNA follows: TGTGCCAGCAGTTTAGAGAGGGCTATTGGAAACACCATATATTTT.

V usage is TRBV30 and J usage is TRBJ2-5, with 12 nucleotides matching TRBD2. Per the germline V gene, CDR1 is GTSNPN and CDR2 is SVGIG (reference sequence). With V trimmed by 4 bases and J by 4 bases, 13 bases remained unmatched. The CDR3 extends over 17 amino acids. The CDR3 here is CAWTRLSLAGGPETQYF. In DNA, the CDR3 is TGTGCCTGGACCCGACTCAGTCTAGCGGGAGGGCCAGAGACCCAGTACTTC.

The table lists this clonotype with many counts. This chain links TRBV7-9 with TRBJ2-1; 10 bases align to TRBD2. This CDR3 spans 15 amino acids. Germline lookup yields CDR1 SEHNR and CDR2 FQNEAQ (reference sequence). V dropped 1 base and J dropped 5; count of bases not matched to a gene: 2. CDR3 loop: CASSLGTSGHNEQFF. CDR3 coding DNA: TGTGCCAGCAGCTTAGGGACTAGCGGACACAATGAGCAGTTCTTC.

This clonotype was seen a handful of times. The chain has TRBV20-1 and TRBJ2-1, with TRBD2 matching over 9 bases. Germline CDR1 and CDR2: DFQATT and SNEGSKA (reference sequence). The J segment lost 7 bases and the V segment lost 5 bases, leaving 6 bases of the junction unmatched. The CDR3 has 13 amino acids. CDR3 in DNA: TGCAGTGCTCTAATAGCGGGAGTTAATGAGCAGTTCTTC. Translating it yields CSALIAGVNEQFF.

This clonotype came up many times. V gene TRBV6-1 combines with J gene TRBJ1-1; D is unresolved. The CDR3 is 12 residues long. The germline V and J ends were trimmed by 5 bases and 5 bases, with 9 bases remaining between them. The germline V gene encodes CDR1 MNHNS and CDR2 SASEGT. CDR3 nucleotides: TGTGCCAGCAGTCGTCCAGTTACTGAAGCTTTCTTT. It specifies CASSRPVTEAFF.

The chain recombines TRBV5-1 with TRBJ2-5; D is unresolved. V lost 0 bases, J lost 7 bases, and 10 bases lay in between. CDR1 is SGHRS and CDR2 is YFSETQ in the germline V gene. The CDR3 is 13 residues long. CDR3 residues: CASSLEPTGTQYF. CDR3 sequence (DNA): TGCGCCAGCAGCTTGGAACCCACGGGGACCCAGTACTTC.

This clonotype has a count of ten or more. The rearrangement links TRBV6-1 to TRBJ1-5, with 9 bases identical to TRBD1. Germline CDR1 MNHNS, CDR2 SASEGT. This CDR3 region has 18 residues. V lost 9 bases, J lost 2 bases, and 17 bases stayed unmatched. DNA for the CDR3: TGTGCCAGTCTGGATTTCGGGACAGGGTTGGTGGGCAATCAGCCCCAGCATTTT. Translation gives CASLDFGTGLVGNQPQHF.

CDR3 sequence reads: CAWRRVPTDTQYF. For the CDR3, the DNA is TGTGCCTGGAGGCGGGTGCCCACAGATACGCAGTATTTT. J is TRBJ2-3 and V is TRBV30; D is possibly TRBD2 (5 bases). In germline, CDR1 is GTSNPN, CDR2 SVGIG (reference sequence). Trimming removed 3 bases at V and 2 bases at J, with 9 bases between. The CDR3 contains 13 residues.

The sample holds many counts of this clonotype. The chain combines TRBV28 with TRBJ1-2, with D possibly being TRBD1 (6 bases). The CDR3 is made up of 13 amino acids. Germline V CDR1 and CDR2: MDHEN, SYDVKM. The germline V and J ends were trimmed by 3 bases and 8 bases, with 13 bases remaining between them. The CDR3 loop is CASSLLGGGGYTF. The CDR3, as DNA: TGTGCCAGCAGTTTGTTAGGGGGTGGCGGCTACACCTTC.

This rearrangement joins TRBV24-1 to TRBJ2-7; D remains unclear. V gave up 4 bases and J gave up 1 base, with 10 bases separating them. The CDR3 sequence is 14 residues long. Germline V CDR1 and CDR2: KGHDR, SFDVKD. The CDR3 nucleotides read TGTGCCACCAGTGACGGGCAGAAGTCCTACGAGCAGTACTTC. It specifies CATSDGQKSYEQYF.

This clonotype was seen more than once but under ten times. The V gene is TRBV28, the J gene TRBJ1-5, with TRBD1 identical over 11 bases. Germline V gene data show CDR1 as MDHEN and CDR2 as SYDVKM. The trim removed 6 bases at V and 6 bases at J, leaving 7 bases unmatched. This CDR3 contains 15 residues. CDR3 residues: CASSSIGTGGQPQHF. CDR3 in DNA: TGTGCCAGCAGCTCTATCGGGACAGGGGGTCAGCCCCAGCATTTT.